The rows below give T cell receptor beta chains drawn from one sample of a study of cytomegalovirus exposure and HLA in healthy donors. The assay was immunoSEQ multiplex PCR, and TCRdb's table has in-frame clones only and misses some. Its listing shows about 77,000 clones. Sequences were obtained from PBMCs. All receptors come from a man aged 50 to 59 in good health and CMV-seropositive. Both conserved end residues are part of each CDR3. A D gene is named only where the DNA matches it firmly.

V gene: TRBV5-6; D gene: .; J gene: TRBJ2-5; CDR3 DNA: TGTGCCAGCAGCTTGTGGACGAGGGAGGAGACCCAGTACTTC; CDR3 protein: CASSLWTREETQYF
V gene: TRBV6-5; D gene: .; J gene: TRBJ2-2; CDR3 DNA: TGTGCCAGCAGTTACATAGTGGACACCGGGGAGCTGTTTTTT; CDR3 protein: CASSYIVDTGELFF
V gene: TRBV9; D gene: TRBD2; J gene: TRBJ2-1; CDR3 DNA: TGTGCCAGCAGCGTACCCGGACTAGCGGGTGAGCAGTTCTTC; CDR3 protein: CASSVPGLAGEQFF
V gene: TRBV18; D gene: .; J gene: TRBJ2-1; CDR3 DNA: TGTGCCAGCTCACGGCAGAATCCCCCCTACAATGAGCAGTTCTTC; CDR3 protein: CASSRQNPPYNEQFF
V gene: TRBV6-6; D gene: TRBD1; J gene: TRBJ1-1; CDR3 DNA: TGTGCCAGCAGAACAGGGGGCATGGGTACTGAAGCTTTCTTT; CDR3 protein: CASRTGGMGTEAFF
V gene: TRBV27; D gene: .; J gene: TRBJ2-2; CDR3 DNA: TGTGCCAGCAGTTTCCAAGGAGAGAACACCGGGGAGCTGTTTTTT; CDR3 protein: CASSFQGENTGELFF
V gene: TRBV4-1; D gene: TRBD1; J gene: TRBJ1-2; CDR3 DNA: TGCGCCAGCAGCCGCCGGGTACAGGGGGCTGAACAATATGGCTACACCTTC; CDR3 protein: CASSRRVQGAEQYGYTF
V gene: TRBV5-8; D gene: TRBD1; J gene: TRBJ2-2; CDR3 DNA: TGTGCCAGCAGGGACAGGGTCAGAACCGGGGAGCTGTTTTTT; CDR3 protein: CASRDRVRTGELFF
V gene: TRBV9; D gene: .; J gene: TRBJ1-2; CDR3 DNA: TGTGCCAGCGGAACCAGGGGCCCTAACTATGGCTACACCTTC; CDR3 protein: CASGTRGPNYGYTF
V gene: TRBV9; D gene: .; J gene: TRBJ2-5; CDR3 DNA: TGTGCCAGCAGCGTAGTGCCGGACACCCAAGAGACCCAGTACTTC; CDR3 protein: CASSVVPDTQETQYF
V gene: TRBV6-1; D gene: TRBD1; J gene: TRBJ2-4; CDR3 DNA: TGTGCCAGCAGTGATCCGGGACAGGGTATCTACATTCAGTACTTC; CDR3 protein: CASSDPGQGIYIQYF
V gene: TRBV30; D gene: TRBD1; J gene: TRBJ1-2; CDR3 DNA: TGTGCCTGGGTGCCCTCGGACAGGGGGAGGAAAGGCTACACCTTC; CDR3 protein: CAWVPSDRGRKGYTF
V gene: TRBV4-1; D gene: .; J gene: TRBJ2-1; CDR3 DNA: TGCGCCAGCAGCCAAGAAAGACTAGGGAGTAGTGAGCAGTTCTTC; CDR3 protein: CASSQERLGSSEQFF
V gene: TRBV12-5; D gene: .; J gene: TRBJ1-2; CDR3 DNA: TGTGCTAGTGGCCCCCCTGGGCGGGGAGACTATGGCTACACCTTC; CDR3 protein: CASGPPGRGDYGYTF